This record looks at one T cell receptor (beta chain) sequence and its context. This sample was taken from a study of control samples from healthy donors and cancer patients. The CDR3 contains 14 residues. Germline V CDR1 and CDR2: GTSNPN, SVGIG (reference sequence). Trimming at V came to 6 bases and at J to 6 bases, leaving 8 bases not matched to a gene. TCRdb keeps only in-frame clones here, not all; method: immunoSEQ multiplex PCR. The sample comprises about 150,000 clones, 90% to 95% of which are singletons, and approximately 6.1% rests with the top ten. The sequence was obtained from a man in his forties in good health. The chain carries TRBV30 and TRBJ1-6; 7 nucleotides agree with TRBD1. The sample taken for sequencing was blood. The CDR3 DNA follows: TGTGCCTGCCCAGGGGGGGGAGGTAATTCACCCCTCCACTTT. Encoded protein: CACPGGGGNSPLHF.